The T cell receptor (beta chain) described here comes from a study of cytomegalovirus exposure and HLA in healthy donors. Study details: The early release's HLA-typed donors yielded roughly 85 million unique TCRs.

The PCR used 60 Vbeta and 13 Jbeta primers. TCRdb's copy holds only in-frame clones and misses some; the assay was immunoSEQ multiplex PCR. The sample records 100,000 or so clones, roughly 12% being singletons. This clone was recorded a few times. This clonotype originated in a man aged 40-50 years in good health and CMV-seropositive. Source material: PBMCs.

CDR3 in DNA: TGCAGCGCCAAGAGGGGACAGGGGGATTACGAGCAGTACTTC. This encodes CSAKRGQGDYEQYF. The chain employs TRBV29-1 and TRBJ2-7; 11 bases match TRBD1. This CDR3 is 14 amino acids long. Looked up from germline, CDR1 is SQVTM and CDR2 is ANQGSEA. Trimming cost V 7 bases and J 4 bases; bases outside gene matches: 9.